Below, one T cell receptor beta chain is given with its context. The TCR beta library used iRepertoire HTBI primers with Arm-PCR amplification of CDR3. In the study's own analysis: In the combined samples, 62 TRBV and more than twelve TRBJ segments were identified. TCRdb re-analysed the multiplex PCR reads in MiXCR, keeping a single row per CDR3 protein. The V and J calls reflect TCRdb's pipeline rather than the authors' work. The sample lists some 400,000 distinct CDR3 sequences, about 15% occurring once. Time point described: newly diagnosed GD, antithyroid drugs for less than 3 months. Preparation of the TCR library used RNA extracted from PBMCs. The sample comes from a study of regulatory T cells in long-lasting Graves disease. The CDR3 covers 16 residues. After removal of 8 bases from V and 0 bases from J, the junction contained 8 bases not matched to a gene. Germline CDR1 reads LNHDA; CDR2 reads SQIVND (reference sequence).

These records were also assigned to another study, of T cells in Graves' hyperthyroidism and ophthalmopathy.

The chain combines TRBV19 with TRBJ2-2; 8 bases align to TRBD1. The sequence was collected from a woman aged 30 to 39 with Graves disease. The sequences come from peripheral blood mononuclear cells (PBMCs), collected at new diagnosis, from a patient treated with antithyroid drugs. CDR3 amino acids: CASFDRGAANTGELFF. CDR3 nucleotide sequence: TGTGCCAGTTTCGACAGGGGTGCTGCGAACACCGGGGAGCTGTTTTTT.